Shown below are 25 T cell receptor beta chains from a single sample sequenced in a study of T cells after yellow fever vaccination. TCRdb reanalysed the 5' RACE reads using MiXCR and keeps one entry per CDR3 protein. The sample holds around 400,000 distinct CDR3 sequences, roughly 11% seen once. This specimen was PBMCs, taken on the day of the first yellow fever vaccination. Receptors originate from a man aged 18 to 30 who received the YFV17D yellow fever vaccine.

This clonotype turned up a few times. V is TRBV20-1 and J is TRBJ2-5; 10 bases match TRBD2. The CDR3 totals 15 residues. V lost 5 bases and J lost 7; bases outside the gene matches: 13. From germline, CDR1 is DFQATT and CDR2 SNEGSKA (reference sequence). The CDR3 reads CSAHIQLAGSGTQYF. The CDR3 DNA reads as TGCAGTGCTCACATCCAACTAGCGGGGTCGGGGACCCAGTACTTC.

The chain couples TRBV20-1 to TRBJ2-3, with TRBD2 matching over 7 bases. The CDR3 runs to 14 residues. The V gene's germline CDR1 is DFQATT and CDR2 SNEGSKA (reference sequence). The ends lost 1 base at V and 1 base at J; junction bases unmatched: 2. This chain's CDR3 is CSARAGGRTDTQYF. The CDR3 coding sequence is TGCAGTGCTAGAGCGGGGGGACGCACAGATACGCAGTATTTT.

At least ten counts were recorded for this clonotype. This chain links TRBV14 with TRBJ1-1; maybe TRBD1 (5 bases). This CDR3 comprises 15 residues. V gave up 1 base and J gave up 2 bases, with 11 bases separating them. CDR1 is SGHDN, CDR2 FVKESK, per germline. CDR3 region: CASSQGGALNTEAFF. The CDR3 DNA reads TGTGCCAGCAGCCAAGGGGGCGCCTTAAACACTGAAGCTTTCTTT.

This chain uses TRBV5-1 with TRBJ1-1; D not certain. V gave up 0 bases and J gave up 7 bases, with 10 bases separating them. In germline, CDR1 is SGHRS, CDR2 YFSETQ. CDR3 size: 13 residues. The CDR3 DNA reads TGCGCCAGCAGCTTGGGCAGCTCGGTTGAAGCTTTCTTT. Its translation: CASSLGSSVEAFF.

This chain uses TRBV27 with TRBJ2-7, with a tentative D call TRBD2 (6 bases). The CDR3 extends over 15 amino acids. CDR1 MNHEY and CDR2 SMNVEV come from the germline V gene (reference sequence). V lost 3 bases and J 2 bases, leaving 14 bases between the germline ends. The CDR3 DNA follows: TGTGCCAGCAGTTTGTCGGGACTCAACGCCTACGAGCAGTACTTC. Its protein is CASSLSGLNAYEQYF.

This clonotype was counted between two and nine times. This CDR3 is CASSVVDRANSPLHF. CDR3 nucleotide sequence: TGTGCCAGCAGCGTAGTCGACAGGGCCAATTCACCCCTCCACTTT. The gene calls are TRBV9 and TRBJ1-6; TRBD1 agrees at 7 bases. CDR3 length: 15 amino acids. Trimming removed 0 bases from V and 7 bases from J; junction bases left unmatched: 4. The germline gives CDR1 SGDLS, CDR2 YYNGEE. Complete variable domain (other parts from reference TRBV9 and TRBJ1-6): DSGVTQTPKHLITATGQRVTLRCSPRSGDLSVYWYQQSLDQGLQFLIQYYNGEERAKGNILERFSAQQFPDLHSELNLSSLELGDSALYFCASSVVDRANSPLHFGNGTRLTVT.

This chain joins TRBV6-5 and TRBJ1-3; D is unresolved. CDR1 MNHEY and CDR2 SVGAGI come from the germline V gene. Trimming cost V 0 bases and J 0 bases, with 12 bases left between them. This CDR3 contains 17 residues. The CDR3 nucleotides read TGTGCCAGCAGTTACTCGAGCTCGCTCTACTCTGGAAACACCATATATTTT. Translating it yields CASSYSSSLYSGNTIYF.

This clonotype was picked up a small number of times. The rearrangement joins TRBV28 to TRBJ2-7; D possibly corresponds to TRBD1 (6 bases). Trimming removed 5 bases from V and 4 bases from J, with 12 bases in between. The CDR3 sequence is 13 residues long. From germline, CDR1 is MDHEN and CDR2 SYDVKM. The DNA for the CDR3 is TGTGCCAGCAGTGCGGCACAGGGATACGAGCAGTACGTC. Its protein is CASSAAQGYEQYV.

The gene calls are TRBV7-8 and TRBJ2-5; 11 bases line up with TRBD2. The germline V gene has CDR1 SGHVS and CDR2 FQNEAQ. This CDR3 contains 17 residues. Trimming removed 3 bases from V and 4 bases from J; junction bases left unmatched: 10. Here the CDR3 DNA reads TGTGCCAGCAGCTTTGAGTCCCAACTAGCGGGGGCAGAGACCCAGTACTTC. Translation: CASSFESQLAGAETQYF. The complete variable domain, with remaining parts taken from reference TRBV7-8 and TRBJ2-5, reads GAGVSQSPRYKVAKRGQDVALRCDPISGHVSLFWYQQALGQGPEFLTYFQNEAQLDKSGLPSDRFFAERPEGSVSTLKIQRTQQEDSAVYLCASSFESQLAGAETQYFGPGTRLLVL.

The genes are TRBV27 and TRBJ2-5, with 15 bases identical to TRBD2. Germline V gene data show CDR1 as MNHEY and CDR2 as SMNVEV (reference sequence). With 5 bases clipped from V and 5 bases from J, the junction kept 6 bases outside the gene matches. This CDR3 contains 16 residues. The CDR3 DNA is TGTGCCAGCAGTATCTCCGGGACTAGCGGGGGGGAGACCCAGTACTTC. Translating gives CASSISGTSGGETQYF.

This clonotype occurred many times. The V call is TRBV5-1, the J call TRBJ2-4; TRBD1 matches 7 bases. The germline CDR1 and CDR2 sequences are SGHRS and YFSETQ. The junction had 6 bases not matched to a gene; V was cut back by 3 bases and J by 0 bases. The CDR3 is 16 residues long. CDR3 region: CASSYGTVLAKNIQYF. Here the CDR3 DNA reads TGCGCCAGCAGCTACGGGACAGTCCTAGCCAAAAACATTCAGTACTTC.

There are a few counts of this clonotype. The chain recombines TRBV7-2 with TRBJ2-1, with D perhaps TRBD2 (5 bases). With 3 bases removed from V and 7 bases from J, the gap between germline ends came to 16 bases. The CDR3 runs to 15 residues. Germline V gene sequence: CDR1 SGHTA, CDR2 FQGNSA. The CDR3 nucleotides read TGTGCCAGCAGCTTGGACTCGGGCAGGCGGAATGAGCAGTTCTTC. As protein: CASSLDSGRRNEQFF.

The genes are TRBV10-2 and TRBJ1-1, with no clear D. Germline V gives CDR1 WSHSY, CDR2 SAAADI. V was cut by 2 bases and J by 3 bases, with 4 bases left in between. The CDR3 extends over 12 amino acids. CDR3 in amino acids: CASSEPHTEAFF. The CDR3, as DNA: TGCGCCAGCAGTGAGCCCCACACTGAAGCTTTCTTT.

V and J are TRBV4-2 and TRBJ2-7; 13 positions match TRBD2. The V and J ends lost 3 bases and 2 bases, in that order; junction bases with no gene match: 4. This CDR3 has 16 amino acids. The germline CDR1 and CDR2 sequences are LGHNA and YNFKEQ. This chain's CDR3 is CASSQPGLAGPYEQYF. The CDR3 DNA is TGTGCCAGCAGCCAGCCGGGACTAGCGGGACCCTACGAGCAGTACTTC.

The CDR3 sequence: CAITTPSGNTDTQYF. The CDR3 nucleotides are TGTGCCATCACGACCCCGAGCGGGAACACAGATACGCAGTATTTT. This rearrangement joins TRBV10-3 to TRBJ2-3; the match to TRBD2 covers 7 bases. Unmatched junction bases numbered 9, after V lost 7 bases and J lost 2 bases. CDR1 ENHRY and CDR2 SYGVKD come from the germline V gene. The length of the CDR3 is 15 residues.

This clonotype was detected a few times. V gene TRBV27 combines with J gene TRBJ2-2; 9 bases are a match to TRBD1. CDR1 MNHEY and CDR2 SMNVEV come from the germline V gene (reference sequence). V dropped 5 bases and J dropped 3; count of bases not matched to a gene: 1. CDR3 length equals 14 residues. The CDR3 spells CASSRQGDTGELFF. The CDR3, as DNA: TGTGCCAGCAGTCGACAGGGGGACACCGGGGAGCTGTTTTTT.

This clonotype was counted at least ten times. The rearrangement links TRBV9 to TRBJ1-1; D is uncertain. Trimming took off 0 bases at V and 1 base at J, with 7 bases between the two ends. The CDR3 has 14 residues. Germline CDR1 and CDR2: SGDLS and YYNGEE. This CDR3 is CASSVGGQNTEAFF. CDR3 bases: TGTGCCAGCAGCGTAGGAGGGCAGAACACTGAAGCTTTCTTT.

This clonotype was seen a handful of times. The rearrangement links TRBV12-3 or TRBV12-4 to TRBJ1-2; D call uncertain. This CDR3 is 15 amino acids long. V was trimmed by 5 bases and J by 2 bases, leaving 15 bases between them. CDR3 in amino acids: CASSGLGSKNYGYTF. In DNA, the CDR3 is TGTGCCAGCAGTGGGCTGGGCAGTAAGAACTATGGCTACACCTTC.

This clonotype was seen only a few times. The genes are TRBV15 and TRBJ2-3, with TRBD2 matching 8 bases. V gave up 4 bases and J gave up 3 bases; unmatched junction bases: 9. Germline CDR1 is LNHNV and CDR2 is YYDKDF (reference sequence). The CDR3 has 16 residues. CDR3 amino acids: CATSKLRGGRTDTQYF. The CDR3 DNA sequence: TGTGCCACCAGCAAGCTACGGGGGGGCCGAACAGATACGCAGTATTTT. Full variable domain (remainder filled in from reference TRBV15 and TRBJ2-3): DAMVIQNPRYQVTQFGKPVTLSCSQTLNHNVMYWYQQKSSQAPKLLFHYYDKDFNNEADTPDNFQSRRPNTSFCFLDIRSPGLGDTAMYLCATSKLRGGRTDTQYFGPGTRLTVL.

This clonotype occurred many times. CDR3 residues: CSATKAGTGGYEQYF. The CDR3 DNA reads TGCAGTGCTACCAAGGCAGGGACAGGGGGTTACGAGCAGTACTTC. J is TRBJ2-7 and V is TRBV20-1; 11 nucleotides agree with TRBD1. Trimming took 4 bases from V and 4 from J; bases not matched to a gene: 9. The germline V gene encodes CDR1 DFQATT and CDR2 SNEGSKA (reference sequence). CDR3 length: 15 amino acids.

CDR3 protein: CASVPATVNTEAFF. Here the CDR3 DNA reads TGTGCCAGCGTCCCGGCGACAGTCAACACTGAAGCTTTCTTT. The rearrangement links TRBV6-2 or TRBV6-3 to TRBJ1-1, with a possible D match to TRBD1 (5 bases). This CDR3 comprises 14 residues. Germline values: CDR1 MNHEY, CDR2 SVGEGT. Trimming cost V 8 bases and J 2 bases, with 15 bases left between them.

The CDR3 DNA is TGTGCCAGTGAAGGGGGGGGAACGAGCACAGATACGCAGTATTTT. It is translated as CASEGGGTSTDTQYF. The V and J genes are TRBV5-4 and TRBJ2-3; D might be TRBD2 (7 bases). The CDR3 length is 15 residues. From germline, CDR1 is SGHNT and CDR2 YYREEE (reference sequence). Between the trimmed V and J ends, which lost 8 bases and 0 bases, there was a span of 16 bases. The variable domain in full, completed from reference TRBV5-4 and TRBJ2-3, reads ETGVTQSPTHLIKTRGQQVTLRCSSQSGHNTVSWYQQALGQGPQFIFQYYREEENGRGNFPPRFSGLQFPNYSSELNVNALELDDSALYLCASEGGGTSTDTQYFGPGTRLTVL.

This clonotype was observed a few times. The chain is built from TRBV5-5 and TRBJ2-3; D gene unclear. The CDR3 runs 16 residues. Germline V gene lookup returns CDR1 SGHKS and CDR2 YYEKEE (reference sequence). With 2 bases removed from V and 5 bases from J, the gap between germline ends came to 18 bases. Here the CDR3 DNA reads TGTGCCAGCAGCTTAAGTGGGCCCGGGCGTCGAGATACGCAGTATTTT. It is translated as CASSLSGPGRRDTQYF.

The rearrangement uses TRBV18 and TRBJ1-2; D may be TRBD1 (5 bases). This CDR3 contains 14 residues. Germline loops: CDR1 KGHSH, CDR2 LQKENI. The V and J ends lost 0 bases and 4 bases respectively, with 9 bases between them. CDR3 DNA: TGTGCCAGCTCACCACCGGCACAGGCCTATGGCTACACCTTC. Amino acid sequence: CASSPPAQAYGYTF.

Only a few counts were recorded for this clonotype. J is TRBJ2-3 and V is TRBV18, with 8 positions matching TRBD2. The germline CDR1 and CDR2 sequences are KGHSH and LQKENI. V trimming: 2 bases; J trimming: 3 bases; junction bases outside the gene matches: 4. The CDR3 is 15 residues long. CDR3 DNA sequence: TGTGCCAGCTCACCAACCGGGGGGGAGACAGATACGCAGTATTTT. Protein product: CASSPTGGETDTQYF.